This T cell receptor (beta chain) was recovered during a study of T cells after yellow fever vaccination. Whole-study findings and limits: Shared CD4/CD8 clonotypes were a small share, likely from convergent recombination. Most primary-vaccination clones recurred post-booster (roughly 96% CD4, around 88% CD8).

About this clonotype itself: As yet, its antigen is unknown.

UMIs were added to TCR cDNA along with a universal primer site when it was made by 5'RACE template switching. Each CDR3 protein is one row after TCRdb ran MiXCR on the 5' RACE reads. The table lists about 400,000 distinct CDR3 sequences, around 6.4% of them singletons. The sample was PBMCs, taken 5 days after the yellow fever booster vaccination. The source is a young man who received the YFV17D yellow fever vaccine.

The CDR3 DNA reads as TGCAGTGCCCCCCGGACTAGCGGGAGGTACAATGAGCAGTTCTTC. Its protein is CSAPRTSGRYNEQFF. The chain uses TRBV20-1 and TRBJ2-1, with 14 positions matching TRBD2. V shed 6 bases and J 4 bases; nucleotides not matched to a gene: 5. This CDR3 comprises 15 residues. In germline, CDR1 is DFQATT, CDR2 SNEGSKA (reference sequence).